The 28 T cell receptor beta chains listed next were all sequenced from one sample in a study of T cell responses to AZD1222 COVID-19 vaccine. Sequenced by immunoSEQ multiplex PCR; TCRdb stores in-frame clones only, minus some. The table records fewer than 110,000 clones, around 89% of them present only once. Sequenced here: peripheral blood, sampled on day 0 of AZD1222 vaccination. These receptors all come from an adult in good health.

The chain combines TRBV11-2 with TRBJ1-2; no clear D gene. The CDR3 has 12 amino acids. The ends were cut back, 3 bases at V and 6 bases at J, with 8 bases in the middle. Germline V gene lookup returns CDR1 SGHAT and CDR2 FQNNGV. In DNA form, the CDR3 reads TGTGCCAGCAGCTTGGATGGGAATGGCTACACCTTC. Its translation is CASSLDGNGYTF. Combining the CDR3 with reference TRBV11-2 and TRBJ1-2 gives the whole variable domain EAGVAQSPRYKIIEKRQSVAFWCNPISGHATLYWYQQILGQGPKLLIQFQNNGVVDDSQLPKDRFSAERLKGVDSTLKIQPAKLEDSAVYLCASSLDGNGYTFGSGTRLTVV.

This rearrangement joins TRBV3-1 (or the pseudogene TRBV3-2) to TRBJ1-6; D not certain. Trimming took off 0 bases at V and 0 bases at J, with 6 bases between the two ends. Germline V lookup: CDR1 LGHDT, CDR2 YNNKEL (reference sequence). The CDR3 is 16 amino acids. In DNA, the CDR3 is TGTGCCAGCAGCCAAGACAGGAGCTCCTATAATTCACCCCTCCACTTT. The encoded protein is CASSQDRSSYNSPLHF.

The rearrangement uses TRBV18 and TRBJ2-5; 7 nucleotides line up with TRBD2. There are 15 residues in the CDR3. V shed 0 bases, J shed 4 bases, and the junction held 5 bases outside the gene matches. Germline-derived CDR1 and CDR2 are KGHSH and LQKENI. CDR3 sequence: CASSPPNRGRETQYF. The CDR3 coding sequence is TGTGCCAGCTCACCACCGAACCGCGGGAGAGAGACCCAGTACTTC.

CDR3 DNA: TGTGCCAGCAGCGTAGAGGGCAGGGCCAACTATGGCTACACCTTC. This sequence encodes CASSVEGRANYGYTF. The V gene is TRBV9, the J gene TRBJ1-2, with D perhaps TRBD1 (5 bases). The CDR3 extends over 15 amino acids. From germline, CDR1 is SGDLS and CDR2 YYNGEE. Trimming shortened V by 0 bases and J by 2 bases, and 11 bases separated the two germline ends. The variable domain in full, with the rest retrieved from reference TRBV9 and TRBJ1-2, is DSGVTQTPKHLITATGQRVTLRCSPRSGDLSVYWYQQSLDQGLQFLIQYYNGEERAKGNILERFSAQQFPDLHSELNLSSLELGDSALYFCASSVEGRANYGYTFGSGTRLTVV.

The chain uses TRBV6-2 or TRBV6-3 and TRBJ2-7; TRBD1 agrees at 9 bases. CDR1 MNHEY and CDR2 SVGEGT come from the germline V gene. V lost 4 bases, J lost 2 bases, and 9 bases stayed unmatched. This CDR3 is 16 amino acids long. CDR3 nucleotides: TGTGCCAGCAGTTTCGCCCGCGGGACAGGGACCTACGAGCAGTACTTC. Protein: CASSFARGTGTYEQYF.

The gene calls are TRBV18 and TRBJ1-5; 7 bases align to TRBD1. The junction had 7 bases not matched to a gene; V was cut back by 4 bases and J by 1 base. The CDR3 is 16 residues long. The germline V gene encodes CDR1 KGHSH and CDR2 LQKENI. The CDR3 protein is CASSQQGSGSNQPQHF. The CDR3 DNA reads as TGTGCCAGCTCACAACAGGGGAGCGGGAGCAATCAGCCCCAGCATTTT.

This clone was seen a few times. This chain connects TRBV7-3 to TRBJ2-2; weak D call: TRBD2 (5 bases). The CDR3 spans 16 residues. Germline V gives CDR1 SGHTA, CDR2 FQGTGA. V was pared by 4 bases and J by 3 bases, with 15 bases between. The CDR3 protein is CASSYGKIGDTGELFF. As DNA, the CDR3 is TGTGCCAGCAGCTACGGAAAGATCGGGGACACCGGGGAGCTGTTTTTT. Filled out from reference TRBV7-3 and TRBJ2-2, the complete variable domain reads GAGVSQTPSNKVTEKGKYVELRCDPISGHTALYWYRQSLGQGPEFLIYFQGTGAADDSGLPNDRFFAVRPEGSVSTLKIQRTERGDSAVYLCASSYGKIGDTGELFFGEGSRLTVL.

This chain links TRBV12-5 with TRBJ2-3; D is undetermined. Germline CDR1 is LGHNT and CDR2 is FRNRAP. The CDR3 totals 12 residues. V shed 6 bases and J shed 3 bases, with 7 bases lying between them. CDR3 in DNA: TGTGCTAGTGGAACCGGGACAGATACGCAGTATTTT. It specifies CASGTGTDTQYF.

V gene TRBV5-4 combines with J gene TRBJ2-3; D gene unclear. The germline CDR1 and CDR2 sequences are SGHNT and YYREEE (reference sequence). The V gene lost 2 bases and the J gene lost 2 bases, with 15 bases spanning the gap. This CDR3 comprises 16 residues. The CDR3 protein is CASSFRSSTVTDTQYF. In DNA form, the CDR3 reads TGTGCCAGCAGCTTTAGGTCATCCACCGTCACAGATACGCAGTATTTT.

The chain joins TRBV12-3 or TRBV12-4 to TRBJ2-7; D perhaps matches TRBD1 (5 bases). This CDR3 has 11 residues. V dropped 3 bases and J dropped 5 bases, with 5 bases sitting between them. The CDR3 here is CASSLTDEQYF. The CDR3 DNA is TGTGCCAGCAGTTTGACAGACGAGCAGTACTTC.

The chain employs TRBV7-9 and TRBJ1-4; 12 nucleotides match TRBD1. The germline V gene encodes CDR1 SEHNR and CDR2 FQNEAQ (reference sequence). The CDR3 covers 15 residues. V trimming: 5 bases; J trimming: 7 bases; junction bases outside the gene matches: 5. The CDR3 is CASSLGQGAREKLFF. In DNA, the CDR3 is TGTGCCAGCAGCCTGGGACAGGGGGCGCGTGAAAAACTGTTTTTT.

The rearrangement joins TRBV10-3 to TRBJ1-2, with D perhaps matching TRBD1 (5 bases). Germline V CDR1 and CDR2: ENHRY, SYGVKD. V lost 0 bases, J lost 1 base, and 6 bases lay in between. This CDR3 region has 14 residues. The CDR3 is CAISESQVNYGYTF. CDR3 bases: TGTGCCATCAGTGAGTCACAGGTTAACTATGGCTACACCTTC.

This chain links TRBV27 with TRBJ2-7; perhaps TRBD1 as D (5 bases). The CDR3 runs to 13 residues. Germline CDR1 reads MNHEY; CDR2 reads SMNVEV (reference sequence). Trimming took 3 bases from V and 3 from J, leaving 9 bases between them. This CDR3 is CASSFGRDYEQYF. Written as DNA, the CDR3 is TGTGCCAGCAGTTTTGGCAGGGACTACGAGCAGTACTTC.

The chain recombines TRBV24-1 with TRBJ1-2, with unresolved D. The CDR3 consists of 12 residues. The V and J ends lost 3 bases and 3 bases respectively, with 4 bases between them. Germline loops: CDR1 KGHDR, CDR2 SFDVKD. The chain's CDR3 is CATSDMDYGYTF. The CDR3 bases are TGTGCCACCAGTGATATGGACTATGGCTACACCTTC.

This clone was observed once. CDR3 sequence reads: CASSAIPSGNTIYF. As DNA, the CDR3 is TGCGCCAGCAGCGCCATCCCCTCTGGAAACACCATATATTTT. This chain links TRBV5-1 with TRBJ1-3, with no clear D. Germline V gives CDR1 SGHRS, CDR2 YFSETQ. This CDR3 spans 14 amino acids. The V and J ends lost 4 bases and 0 bases respectively, with 8 bases between them.

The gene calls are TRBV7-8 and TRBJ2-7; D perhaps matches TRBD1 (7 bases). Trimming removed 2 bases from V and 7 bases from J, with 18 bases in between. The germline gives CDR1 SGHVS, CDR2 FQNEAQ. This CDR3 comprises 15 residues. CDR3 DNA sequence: TGTGCCAGCAGCTTAACCGTAAGACAGGGAGGAGAGCAGTACTTC. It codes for CASSLTVRQGGEQYF.

The CDR3 nucleotides are TGTGCCAGCAGCTTGGAAGATAGCGGGATTGAGCAGTTCTTC. This sequence encodes CASSLEDSGIEQFF. V usage is TRBV11-3 and J usage is TRBJ2-1, with 8 bases that match TRBD2. The V gene end was trimmed by 3 bases and the J gene end by 9 bases; junction bases not matched to a gene: 7. Per germline, CDR1 SGHNT and CDR2 YENEEA. The CDR3 contains 14 residues.

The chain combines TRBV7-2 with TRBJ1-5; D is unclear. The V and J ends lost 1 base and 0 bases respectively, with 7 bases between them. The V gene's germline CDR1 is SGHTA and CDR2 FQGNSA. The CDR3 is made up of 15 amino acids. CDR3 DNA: TGTGCCAGCAGCTTAGTGCCTGATAGCAATCAGCCCCAGCATTTT. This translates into CASSLVPDSNQPQHF.

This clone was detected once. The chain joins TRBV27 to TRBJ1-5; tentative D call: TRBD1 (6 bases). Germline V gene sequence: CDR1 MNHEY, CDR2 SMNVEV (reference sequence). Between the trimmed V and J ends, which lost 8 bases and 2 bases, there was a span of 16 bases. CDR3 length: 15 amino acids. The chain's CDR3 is CASAVGGAGNQPQHF. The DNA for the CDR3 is TGTGCCAGCGCCGTCGGGGGCGCAGGCAATCAGCCCCAGCATTTT.

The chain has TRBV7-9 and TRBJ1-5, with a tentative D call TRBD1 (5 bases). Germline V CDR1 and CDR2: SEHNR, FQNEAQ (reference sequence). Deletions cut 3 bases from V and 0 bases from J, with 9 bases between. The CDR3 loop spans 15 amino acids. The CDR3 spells CASSFGRASNQPQHF. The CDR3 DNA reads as TGTGCCAGCAGCTTTGGCAGGGCTAGCAATCAGCCCCAGCATTTT.

Here the CDR3 reads CASSLGQVLDYGYTF. The CDR3, as DNA: TGTGCCAGCAGCTTAGGGCAGGTGCTCGACTATGGCTACACCTTC. The chain is built from TRBV11-2 and TRBJ1-2; unclear D gene. The CDR3 runs to 15 residues. The germline V gene encodes CDR1 SGHAT and CDR2 FQNNGV. The germline V and J ends were trimmed by 1 base and 3 bases, with 12 bases remaining between them.

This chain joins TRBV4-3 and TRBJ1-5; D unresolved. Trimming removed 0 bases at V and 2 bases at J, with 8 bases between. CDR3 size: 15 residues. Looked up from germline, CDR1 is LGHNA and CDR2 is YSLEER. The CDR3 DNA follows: TGCGCCAGCAGCCAAGATTATCGGGGCAATCAGCCCCAGCATTTT. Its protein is CASSQDYRGNQPQHF.

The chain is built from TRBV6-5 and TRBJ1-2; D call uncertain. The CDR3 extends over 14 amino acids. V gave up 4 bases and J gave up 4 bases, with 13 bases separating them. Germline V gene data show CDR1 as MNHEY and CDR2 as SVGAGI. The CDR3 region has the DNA TGTGCCAGCAGTTCCCCCCGGCAGGCCTATGGCTACACCTTC. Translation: CASSSPRQAYGYTF.

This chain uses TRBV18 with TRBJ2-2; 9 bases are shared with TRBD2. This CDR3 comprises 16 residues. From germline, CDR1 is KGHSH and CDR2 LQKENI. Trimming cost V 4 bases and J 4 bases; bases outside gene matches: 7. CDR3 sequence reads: CASSLLSGSSTGELFF. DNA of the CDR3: TGTGCCAGCTCACTACTTAGCGGGAGTAGCACCGGGGAGCTGTTTTTT.

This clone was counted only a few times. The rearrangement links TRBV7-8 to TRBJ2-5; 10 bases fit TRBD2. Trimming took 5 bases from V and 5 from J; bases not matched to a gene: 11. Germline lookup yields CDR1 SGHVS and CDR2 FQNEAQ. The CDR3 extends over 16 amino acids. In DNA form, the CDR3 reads TGTGCCAGCAGCCCTCCCGGGACTAGCGTGTCGGAGACCCAGTACTTC. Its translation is CASSPPGTSVSETQYF.

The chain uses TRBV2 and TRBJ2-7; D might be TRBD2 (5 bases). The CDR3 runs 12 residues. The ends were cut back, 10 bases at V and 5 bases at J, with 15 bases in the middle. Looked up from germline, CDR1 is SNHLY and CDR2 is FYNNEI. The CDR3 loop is CATQSPGNEQYF. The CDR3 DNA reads TGTGCCACTCAGAGCCCCGGGAACGAGCAGTACTTC. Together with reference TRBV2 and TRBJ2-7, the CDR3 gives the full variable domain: EPEVTQTPSHQVTQMGQEVILRCVPISNHLYFYWYRQILGQKVEFLVSFYNNEISEKSEIFDDQFSVERPDGSNFTLKIRSTKLEDSAMYFCATQSPGNEQYFGPGTRLTVT.

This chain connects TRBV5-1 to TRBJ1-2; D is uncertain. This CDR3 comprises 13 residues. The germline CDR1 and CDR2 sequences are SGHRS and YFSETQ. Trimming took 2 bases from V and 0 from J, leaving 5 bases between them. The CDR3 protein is CASSFSSNYGYTF. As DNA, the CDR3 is TGCGCCAGCAGCTTCAGTTCTAACTATGGCTACACCTTC.

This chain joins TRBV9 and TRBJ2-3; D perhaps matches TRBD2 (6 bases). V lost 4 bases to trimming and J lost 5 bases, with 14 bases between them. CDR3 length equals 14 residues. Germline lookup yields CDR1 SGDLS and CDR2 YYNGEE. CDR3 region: CASSPFHSGDTQYF. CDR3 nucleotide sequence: TGTGCCAGCAGCCCTTTTCATAGCGGAGATACGCAGTATTTT. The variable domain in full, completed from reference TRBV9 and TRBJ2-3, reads DSGVTQTPKHLITATGQRVTLRCSPRSGDLSVYWYQQSLDQGLQFLIQYYNGEERAKGNILERFSAQQFPDLHSELNLSSLELGDSALYFCASSPFHSGDTQYFGPGTRLTVL.